This is a list of T cell receptor beta chains from one sample in a study of siplizumab effects on memory and regulatory T cells. Sequenced by immunoSEQ multiplex PCR; TCRdb stores in-frame clones only, minus some. The repertoire holds 100,000 or so clones, with approximately 94% as singletons. The sequencing sample was made of non-Treg CD4+ T cells sorted from blood. These TCRs come from a human donor in good health. Each CDR3 is given with its conserved first and last residue. Each record gives: V gene, J gene, CDR3 length, clone size, D gene, CDR3 DNA, CDR3 protein. A D gene is named only where the DNA matches it firmly. Rows give clone size only sometimes, using once, few, many, or a class for an expanded clone.

TRBV30	TRBJ2-1	13	NA	NA	TGTGCTAGGAGCAGGGTAGGAGGCAATGAGCAGTTCTTC	CARSRVGGNEQFF
TRBV28	TRBJ2-7	12	NA	NA	TGTGCCATCGGGACACGCTCCTACGAGCAGTACTTC	CAIGTRSYEQYF
TRBV30	TRBJ2-5	15	NA	NA	TGTGCCTGGAGGACATTAGCGGAGCCCCAAGAGACCCAGTACTTC	CAWRTLAEPQETQYF
TRBV15	TRBJ2-5	17	once	NA	TGTGCCACCAGCAGAGGGTTTAGGCAGGCCCTCCGAGAGACCCAGTACTTC	CATSRGFRQALRETQYF
TRBV28	TRBJ2-1	14	NA	TRBD2	TGTGCCAGCAGTTTAGCGGGAGGGTACAATGAGCAGTTCTTC	CASSLAGGYNEQFF
TRBV9	TRBJ1-5	15	NA	NA	TGTGCCAGCAGCGTAGGTCCCAATAGCAATCAGCCCCAGCATTTT	CASSVGPNSNQPQHF
TRBV7-3	TRBJ1-1	15	NA	TRBD1	TGTGCCAGCAGCACAACAGGGGGCTATAACACTGAAGCTTTCTTT	CASSTTGGYNTEAFF
TRBV5-1	TRBJ2-1	16	once	TRBD2	TGCGCCAGCAGCTTGGGACTAGCGGGAGGAAACAATGAGCAGTTCTTC	CASSLGLAGGNNEQFF
TRBV5-1	TRBJ1-4	17	NA	TRBD1	TGCGCCAGCAGCTTGGCTCCGGCAGGGGGAGGTAATGAAAAACTGTTTTTT	CASSLAPAGGGNEKLFF
TRBV14	TRBJ2-5	13	NA	TRBD1	TGTGCCAGCAGCCACGGGACAGGGCTGGGGCAGTACTTC	CASSHGTGLGQYF
TRBV12-5	TRBJ2-5	15	NA	TRBD1	TGTGCTAGTGGGCCCTCGGGACAGGGGACAGAGACCCAGTACTTC	CASGPSGQGTETQYF
TRBV2	TRBJ1-5	16	NA	TRBD1	TGTGCCAGCAGTGCTACAGGGGGGATTGTGTTTCAGCCCCAGCATTTT	CASSATGGIVFQPQHF
TRBV19	TRBJ2-7	13	NA	NA	TGTGCCAGTAGTATAGCAGGAGGATACGAGCAGTACTTC	CASSIAGGYEQYF
TRBV11-3	TRBJ2-1	15	NA	TRBD2	TGTGCCAGCAGCTTAGCTAGCGGGAGAGGTAATGAGCAGTTCTTC	CASSLASGRGNEQFF
TRBV4-1	TRBJ2-3	15	NA	NA	TGCGCCAGCAGCCAAGTGGGACTCCGCACAGATACGCAGTATTTT	CASSQVGLRTDTQYF
TRBV10-3	TRBJ1-1	15	NA	NA	TGTGCCATCAGTGAGGACCGGCAGGGGAACACTGAAGCTTTCTTT	CAISEDRQGNTEAFF
TRBV14	TRBJ2-2	14	NA	NA	TGTGCCACCCGGACAGACTCGAACACCGGGGAGCTGTTTTTT	CATRTDSNTGELFF
TRBV10-2	TRBJ2-3	14	NA	NA	TGCGCCAGCATCGGGGTGCGGCGCACAGATACGCAGTATTTT	CASIGVRRTDTQYF
TRBV18	TRBJ2-2	17	NA	NA	TGTGCCAGCTCACCTCAATTAGGGACTCCTAACACCGGGGAGCTGTTTTTT	CASSPQLGTPNTGELFF
TRBV7-2	TRBJ2-7	12	NA	NA	TGTGCCAGCAGCCCCGATTTGTACGAGCAGTACTTC	CASSPDLYEQYF
TRBV30	TRBJ2-2	15	NA	NA	TGTGCCTGGAGTCGTACTTACAGGGAGGCCGGGGAGCTGTTTTTT	CAWSRTYREAGELFF
TRBV2	TRBJ2-7	14	NA	NA	TGTGCCAGTGCATTCCGGGGGCTCAACTACGAGCAGTACTTC	CASAFRGLNYEQYF
TRBV5-4	TRBJ1-1	13	NA	NA	TGTGCCAGCAGCCCATCCCTGAACACTGAAGCTTTCTTT	CASSPSLNTEAFF
TRBV10-3	TRBJ2-2	13	NA	NA	TGTGCCATCGGACAGACGAACACCGGGGAGCTGTTTTTT	CAIGQTNTGELFF
TRBV5-1	TRBJ2-1	13	NA	NA	TGCGCCAGCAGCTTGGATCGTAACAATGAGCAGTTCTTC	CASSLDRNNEQFF
TRBV10-2	TRBJ2-2	16	NA	NA	TGCGCCAGCAGTGAGGAGAAGGGTAGTTACACCGGGGAGCTGTTTTTT	CASSEEKGSYTGELFF
TRBV7-2	TRBJ2-5	17	NA	NA	TGTGCCAGCAGCCCGGACTGGGGGGCGGCATTTCAAGAGACCCAGTACTTC	CASSPDWGAAFQETQYF
TRBV18	TRBJ1-1	12	NA	NA	TGTGCCAGCTCACCCGTCGAAGGGAAAGCTTTCTTT	CASSPVEGKAFF
TRBV19	TRBJ1-5	13	NA	NA	TGTGCCAGTAGTATAAGGGGGGATCAGCCCCAGCATTTT	CASSIRGDQPQHF
TRBV29-1	TRBJ1-1	14	few	NA	TGCAGCGTTGCCGTCACATCCGTGAACACTGAAGCTTTCTTT	CSVAVTSVNTEAFF
TRBV5-4	TRBJ2-6	19	NA	TRBD1	TGTGCCAGCAGCTGGATGCCGGGACAGGGGACCTCTGGGGCCAACGTCCTGACTTTC	CASSWMPGQGTSGANVLTF
TRBV7-2	TRBJ2-1	15	NA	TRBD2	TGTGCCAGCAGCTCCCGGACTAGCGGGAGTTATGAGCAGTTCTTC	CASSSRTSGSYEQFF
TRBV4-1	TRBJ1-2	17	NA	TRBD1	TGCGCCAGCAGCCAACCCACTCGACAGGGAGATAACTATGGCTACACCTTC	CASSQPTRQGDNYGYTF
TRBV18	TRBJ2-1	15	NA	NA	TGTGCCAGCTCCCATCGGGGGTCTAGCTACAATGAGCAGTTCTTC	CASSHRGSSYNEQFF
TRBV7-3	TRBJ2-4	14	NA	TRBD1	TGTGCCAGCAGCGACCAGACAGGGAGCAACATTCAGTACTTC	CASSDQTGSNIQYF
TRBV4-2	TRBJ2-3	18	NA	TRBD2	TGTGCCAGCAGCCAAAGGGTCCGGACTAGCGGGAGGGAAGATACGCAGTATTTT	CASSQRVRTSGREDTQYF
TRBV5-5	TRBJ1-3	15	NA	NA	TGTGCCAGCAGCACCGACATAACCTCTGGAAACACCATATATTTT	CASSTDITSGNTIYF
TRBV10-3	TRBJ2-7	13	NA	TRBD2	TGTGCCATCAGCCACGGGACTACCTACGAGCAGTACTTC	CAISHGTTYEQYF
TRBV18	TRBJ2-2	15	NA	TRBD1	TGTGCCAGCTCACCAGCCGCCAGGGGGCTCGGGGAGCTGTTTTTT	CASSPAARGLGELFF
TRBV5-1	TRBJ2-7	14	few	NA	TGCGCCAGCAGCTTGTGGGGGGCTCAATACGAGCAGTACTTC	CASSLWGAQYEQYF
TRBV5-6	TRBJ2-3	17	few	TRBD2	TGTGCCAGCAGGCTGATCGGGCTAGCGGGAGGTGCAGATACGCAGTATTTT	CASRLIGLAGGADTQYF
TRBV2	TRBJ2-1	14	NA	NA	TGTGCCAGCAGTGTTTTCCCGGAGAAGGATGAGCAGTTCTTC	CASSVFPEKDEQFF
TRBV6-1	TRBJ1-5	14	NA	NA	TGTGCCAGCAGCGATCCCGGGAGCAATCAGCCCCAGCATTTT	CASSDPGSNQPQHF
TRBV9	TRBJ2-1	15	once	TRBD1	TGTGCCAGCAGCGTGGGGGACAGGGTAGGTGGGGAGCAGTTCTTC	CASSVGDRVGGEQFF
TRBV9	TRBJ1-3	17	NA	NA	TGTGCCAGCAGCGGGTCCCCAGACGGATACTCTGGAAACACCATATATTTT	CASSGSPDGYSGNTIYF
TRBV12-5	TRBJ2-1	16	NA	NA	TGTGCTAGTGGGGGGCCCGCTAGCGACTCCTACAATGAGCAGTTCTTC	CASGGPASDSYNEQFF